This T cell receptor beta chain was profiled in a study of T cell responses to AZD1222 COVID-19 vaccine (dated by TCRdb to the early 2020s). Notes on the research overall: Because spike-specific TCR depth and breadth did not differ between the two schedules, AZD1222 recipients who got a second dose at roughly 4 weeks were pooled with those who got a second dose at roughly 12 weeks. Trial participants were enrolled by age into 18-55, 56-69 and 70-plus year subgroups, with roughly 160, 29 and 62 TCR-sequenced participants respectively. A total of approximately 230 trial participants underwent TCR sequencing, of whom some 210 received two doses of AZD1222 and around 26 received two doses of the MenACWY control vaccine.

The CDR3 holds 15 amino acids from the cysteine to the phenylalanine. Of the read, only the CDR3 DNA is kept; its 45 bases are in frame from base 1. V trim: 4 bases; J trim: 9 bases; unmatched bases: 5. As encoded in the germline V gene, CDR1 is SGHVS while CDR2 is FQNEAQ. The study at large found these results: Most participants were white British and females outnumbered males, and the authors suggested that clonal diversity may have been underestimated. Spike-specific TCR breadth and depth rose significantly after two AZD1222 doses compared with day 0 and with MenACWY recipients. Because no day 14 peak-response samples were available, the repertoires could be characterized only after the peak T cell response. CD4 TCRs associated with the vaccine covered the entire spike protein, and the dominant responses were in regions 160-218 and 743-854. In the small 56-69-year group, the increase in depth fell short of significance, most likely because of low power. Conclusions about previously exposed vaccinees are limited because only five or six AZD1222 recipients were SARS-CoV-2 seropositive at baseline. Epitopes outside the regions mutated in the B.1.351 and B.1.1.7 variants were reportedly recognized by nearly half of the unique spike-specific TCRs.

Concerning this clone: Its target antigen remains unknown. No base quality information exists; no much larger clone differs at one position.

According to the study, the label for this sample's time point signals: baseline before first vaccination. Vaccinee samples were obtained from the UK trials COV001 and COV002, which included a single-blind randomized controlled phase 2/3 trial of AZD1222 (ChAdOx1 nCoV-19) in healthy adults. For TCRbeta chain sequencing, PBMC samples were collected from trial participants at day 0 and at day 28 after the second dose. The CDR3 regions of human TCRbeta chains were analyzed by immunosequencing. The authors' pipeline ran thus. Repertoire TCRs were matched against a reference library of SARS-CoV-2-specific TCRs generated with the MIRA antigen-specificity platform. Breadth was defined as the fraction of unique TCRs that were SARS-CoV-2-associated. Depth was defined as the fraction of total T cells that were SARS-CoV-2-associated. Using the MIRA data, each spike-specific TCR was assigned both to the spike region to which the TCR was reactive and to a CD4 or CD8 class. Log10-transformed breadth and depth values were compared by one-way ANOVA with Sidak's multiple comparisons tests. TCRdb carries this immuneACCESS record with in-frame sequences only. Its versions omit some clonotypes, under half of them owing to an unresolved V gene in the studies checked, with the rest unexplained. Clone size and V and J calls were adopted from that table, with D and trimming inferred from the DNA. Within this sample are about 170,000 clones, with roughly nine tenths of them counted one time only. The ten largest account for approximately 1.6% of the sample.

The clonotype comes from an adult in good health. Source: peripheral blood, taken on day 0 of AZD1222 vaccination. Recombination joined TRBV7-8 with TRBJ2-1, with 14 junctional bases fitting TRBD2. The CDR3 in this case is CASSSGLAGGGEQFF. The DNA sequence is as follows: TGTGCCAGCAGCTCAGGACTAGCGGGAGGAGGTGAGCAGTTCTTC.